This TCR beta chain originates from a study of T cell responses to AZD1222 COVID-19 vaccine. Germline V gene sequence: CDR1 SGHTA, CDR2 FQGTGA. The CDR3 spans 15 residues. The ends were cut back, 3 bases at V and 5 bases at J, with 13 bases in the middle. Study results and caveats: Baseline serostatus was positive in only a handful of AZD1222 recipients. Among the donors, most were white British and more were female, and clonal diversity was possibly underestimated. Rises in breadth and depth of Spike-specific TCRs came after two AZD1222 doses.

The assay was immunoSEQ multiplex PCR, and TCRdb's table has in-frame clones only and misses some. The sample holds over 100,000 clones, 88% seen once. A word on this clone: Its antigen is currently unknown.

The input for sequencing was peripheral blood, taken on day 0 of MenACWY control vaccination. The V gene is TRBV7-3, the J gene TRBJ1-4, with a possible D match to TRBD1 (5 bases). The receptor was derived from an adult in good health. The CDR3 protein is CASSLLGTQNEKLFF. The DNA for the CDR3 is TGTGCCAGCAGCTTGCTCGGGACCCAGAATGAAAAACTGTTTTTT.